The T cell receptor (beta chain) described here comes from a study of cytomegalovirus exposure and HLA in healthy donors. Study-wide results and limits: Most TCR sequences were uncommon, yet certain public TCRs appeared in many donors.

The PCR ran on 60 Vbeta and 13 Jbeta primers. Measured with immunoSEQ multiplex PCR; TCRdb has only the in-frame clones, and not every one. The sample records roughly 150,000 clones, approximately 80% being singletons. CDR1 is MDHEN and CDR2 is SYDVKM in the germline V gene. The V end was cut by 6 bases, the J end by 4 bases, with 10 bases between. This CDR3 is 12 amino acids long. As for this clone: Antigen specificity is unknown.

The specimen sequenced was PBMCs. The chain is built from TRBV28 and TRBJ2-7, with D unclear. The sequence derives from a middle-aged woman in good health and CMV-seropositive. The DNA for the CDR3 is TGTGCCAGCAGCCTCCCTAGATACGAGCAGTACTTC. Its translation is CASSLPRYEQYF. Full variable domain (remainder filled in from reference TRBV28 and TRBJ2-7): DVKVTQSSRYLVKRTGEKVFLECVQDMDHENMFWYRQDPGLGLRLIYFSYDVKMKEKGDIPEGYSVSREKKERFSLILESASTNQTSMYLCASSLPRYEQYFGPGTRLTVT.